This T cell receptor beta chain is from a study of T cell clusters in autoimmune cytopenias. General observations from the study: Healthy donors had roughly 2.9-fold more exclusive TRB clusters than active autoimmune hepatitis patients.

Note on this clonotype: The antigen remains unidentified.

The CDR3 runs to 16 residues. Germline CDR1 is SGHVS and CDR2 is FNYEAQ. Multiplex touch-down PCR amplified TRB using TRB-A and TRB-B pools in one tube. TCRdb reanalyzed the multiplex PCR reads and collapses them to one entry per CDR3 protein, without DNA. This listing includes approximately 12,000 distinct CDR3 sequences. Approximately 36,000 genome equivalents of blood DNA were amplified for TRB. The same sample was also studied in work on T cell repertoires in aging, cancer and after chemotherapy.

The TCR comes from a human donor in good health. V is TRBV7-6 and J is TRBJ2-1; TCRdb proposes TRBD2, but this gene call is untestable without DNA. The source material was peripheral blood. CDR3 in amino acids: CASSPRTSGGINEQFF.